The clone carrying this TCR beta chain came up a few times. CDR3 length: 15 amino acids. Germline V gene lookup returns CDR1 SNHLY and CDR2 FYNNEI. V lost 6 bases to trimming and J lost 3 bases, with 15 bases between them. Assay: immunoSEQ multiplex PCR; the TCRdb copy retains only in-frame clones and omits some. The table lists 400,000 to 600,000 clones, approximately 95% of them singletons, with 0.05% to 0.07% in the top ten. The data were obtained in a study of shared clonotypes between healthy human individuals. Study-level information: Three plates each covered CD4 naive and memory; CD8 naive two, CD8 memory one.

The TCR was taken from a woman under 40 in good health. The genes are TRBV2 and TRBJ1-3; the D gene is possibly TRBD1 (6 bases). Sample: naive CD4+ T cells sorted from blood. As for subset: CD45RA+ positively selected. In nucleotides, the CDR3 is TGTGCCAGCAGGGAAACAGGGCTAGGTGGAAACACCATATATTTT. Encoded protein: CASRETGLGGNTIYF.